The sequence of this T cell receptor beta chain was determined in a study of human versus mouse CDR3 diversity and MHC coevolution. This CDR3 has 15 residues. Germline values: CDR1 SEHNR, CDR2 FQNEAQ (reference sequence). V lost 4 bases and J 3 bases, leaving 15 bases between the germline ends. The table came from immunoSEQ multiplex PCR; TCRdb's copy has only in-frame clones and leaves some out. The data hold tens of thousands of clones, with just under 95% observed a single time. The rearrangement joins TRBV7-9 to TRBJ2-5, with D perhaps TRBD2 (5 bases). Input material: naive CD4+ T cells from blood. Specified subset: CD45RO-negative CD62L-positive naive CD4 T cells. The sequence derives from a person aged 55 to 75 in good health. In DNA, the CDR3 is TGTGCCAGCAGCTCAGAGGGCCCTTGGGAAGAGACCCAGTACTTC. It codes for CASSSEGPWEETQYF.